This TCR beta chain was identified in a study of identical twins. This clonotype has a handful of counts. Its antigen is not known. TCRdb independently ran MiXCR on the 5' RACE reads; one entry per CDR3 protein. The sample carries over 200,000 distinct CDR3 sequences, about 11% recorded once. The donor group consisted entirely of healthy Caucasians. Study-wide results and caveats: Out-of-frame beta chain sequences displayed weaker excess sharing between twins. The models systematically underestimated how much out-of-frame TCR alpha was shared in monozygotic twins.

The ends were cut back, 4 bases at V and 4 bases at J, with 16 bases in the middle. CDR1 and CDR2 from the germline V gene are LGHDT and YNNKEL (reference sequence). This CDR3 has 15 amino acids. The chain uses TRBV3-1 and TRBJ1-1; tentative D call: TRBD1 (5 bases). Source material: memory T cells sorted from blood. The receptor comes from a man aged 50 or older in good health. The CDR3 DNA is TGTGCCAGCAGCCCCGGACACCCGGGAGGCACTGAAGCTTTCTTT. The encoded protein is CASSPGHPGGTEAFF. The entire variable domain, with the rest obtained from reference TRBV3-1 and TRBJ1-1, is as follows: DTAVSQTPKYLVTQMGNDKSIKCEQNLGHDTMYWYKQDSKKFLKIMFSYNNKELIINETVPNRFSPKSPDKAHLNLHINSLELGDSAVYFCASSPGHPGGTEAFFGQGTRLTVV.